The 7 T cell receptor beta chains below all came from one sample that was sequenced in a study of cytomegalovirus exposure and HLA in healthy donors. A multiplex PCR was run with 60 Vbeta primers and 13 Jbeta primers. The repertoire was sequenced with immunoSEQ multiplex PCR; TCRdb's copy has only in-frame clones and lacks some. The sample has about 150,000 clones, 70% to 80% seen once. The sequenced sample consisted of PBMCs. These receptors all stem from a woman aged 40-49 years in good health and CMV-seronegative.

This clone was picked up one time. Other DNA sequences within the sample encode an identical CDR3. The gene calls are TRBV29-1 and TRBJ1-2, with D possibly matching TRBD1 (6 bases). This CDR3 has 14 amino acids. Looked up from germline, CDR1 is SQVTM and CDR2 is ANQGSEA. Trimming cost V 3 bases and J 4 bases, with 15 bases left between them. DNA for the CDR3: TGCAGCGTTGATCTGTCTACAGGGCGCTATGGCTACACCTTC. Protein: CSVDLSTGRYGYTF.

This sequence joins TRBV30 and TRBJ1-1; D unresolved. V was trimmed by 1 base and J by 5 bases, leaving 5 bases between them. The CDR3 length is 11 residues. Germline assignment: CDR1 GTSNPN and CDR2 SVGIG (reference sequence). DNA for the CDR3: TGTGCCTGGAGTGCCCAGACTGAAGCTTTCTTT. Amino acids: CAWSAQTEAFF.

The count of this clone is one. The chain is built from TRBV5-1 and TRBJ1-2, with TRBD1 as a possible D gene (5 bases). Deletions cut 4 bases from V and 4 bases from J, with 14 bases between. Germline CDR1 reads SGHRS; CDR2 reads YFSETQ. The CDR3 totals 14 residues. CDR3 residues: CASSTRGDGYGYTF. The CDR3 bases are TGCGCCAGCAGCACCCGGGGGGATGGCTATGGCTACACCTTC.

This sequence joins TRBV5-1 and TRBJ2-2, with D perhaps TRBD2 (5 bases). The V gene's germline CDR1 is SGHRS and CDR2 YFSETQ. The ends were cut back, 0 bases at V and 7 bases at J, with 16 bases in the middle. This CDR3 has 16 residues. The CDR3 region is CASSLARETGVGELFF. In DNA, the CDR3 is TGCGCCAGCAGCTTGGCGAGGGAAACGGGCGTCGGGGAGCTGTTTTTT. The full variable domain, rest sourced from reference TRBV5-1 and TRBJ2-2, is KAGVTQTPRYLIKTRGQQVTLSCSPISGHRSVSWYQQTPGQGLQFLFEYFSETQRNKGNFPGRFSGRQFSNSRSEMNVSTLELGDSALYLCASSLARETGVGELFFGEGSRLTVL.

CDR3 residues: CASSRRGIGEKLFF. The CDR3 DNA sequence: TGTGCCAGCAGCCGCAGGGGGATTGGGGAAAAACTGTTTTTT. The chain uses TRBV5-6 and TRBJ1-4; 7 bases are shared with TRBD1. Germline V gene lookup returns CDR1 SGHDT and CDR2 YYEEEE. V gave up 4 bases and J gave up 8 bases; unmatched junction bases: 8. The CDR3 sequence is 14 residues long.

A few counts support this clone. The CDR3: CAARTGESEAFF. The DNA for the CDR3 is TGTGCCGCCCGAACAGGGGAGTCTGAAGCTTTCTTT. The V gene is TRBV10-3, the J gene TRBJ1-1; TRBD1 agrees at 7 bases. CDR3 length: 12 residues. Trimming took 11 bases from V and 6 from J; bases not matched to a gene: 9. The germline gives CDR1 ENHRY, CDR2 SYGVKD.

The CDR3 sequence is CASSLRDIYEQYF. The CDR3 bases are TGTGCCAGCAGCTTAAGAGATATCTACGAGCAGTACTTC. This rearrangement joins TRBV11-2 to TRBJ2-7; D ambiguous. The CDR3 extends over 13 amino acids. V gave up 2 bases and J gave up 3 bases, with 8 bases separating them. Germline CDR1 and CDR2: SGHAT and FQNNGV.